The rows below give T cell receptor beta chains drawn from one sample of a study of T cells after yellow fever vaccination. TCRdb re-derived calls from the 5' RACE reads in MiXCR, one entry per CDR3 protein. Of some 150,000 distinct CDR3 sequences in the sample, approximately 11% were seen once. Material: CD8+ T cells sorted from PBMCs, obtained 15 days after the yellow fever booster vaccination. Every receptor here comes from a man aged 18 to 29 who received the YFV17D yellow fever vaccine. Each CDR3 is given with its conserved first and last residue. Fields, in order: D gene, J gene, clone size, V gene, CDR3 protein, CDR3 DNA. The D gene is left open where the match is weak. Clone size, where shown, is once, few, many, or a class for clones that have expanded.

- TRBJ1-3 - TRBV4-3 CASSQDPVQPPYF TGCGCCAGCAGCCAAGATCCAGTACAACCTCCATATTTT
- TRBJ2-1 - TRBV6-4 CASSDLGRSSYNEQFF TGTGCCAGCAGTGACTTGGGTAGGAGCTCCTACAATGAGCAGTTCTTC
TRBD2 TRBJ2-3 few TRBV7-2 CASSSSSGGTDTQYF TGTGCCAGCAGCTCTTCTAGCGGGGGTACCGATACGCAGTATTTT
- TRBJ2-5 - TRBV4-3 CASSQDTGLGETQYF TGCGCCAGCAGCCAAGATACAGGGTTGGGCGAGACCCAGTACTTC
TRBD2 TRBJ2-2 - TRBV6-6 CASSYTSGGNTGELFF TGTGCCAGCAGTTATACCAGCGGGGGGAACACCGGGGAGCTGTTTTTT
TRBD2 TRBJ2-1 - TRBV27 CASSLFSSLGGTEQFF TGTGCCAGCAGTTTATTCTCTTCGCTCGGGGGGACTGAGCAGTTCTTC
- TRBJ2-7 few TRBV4-1 CASSQSPEGGYYEQYF TGCGCCAGCAGCCAAAGTCCCGAGGGGGGGTACTACGAGCAGTACTTC
- TRBJ2-3 - TRBV21-1 CASSKEQGPGPTQYF TGTGCCAGCAGCAAAGAGCAGGGGCCGGGGCCTACGCAGTATTTT
- TRBJ1-1 few TRBV5-1 CASSLRGPATEAFF TGCGCCAGCAGCTTGAGGGGCCCGGCCACTGAAGCTTTCTTT
TRBD1 TRBJ1-2 many TRBV29-1 CSAQGGLNYGYTF TGCAGCGCTCAGGGGGGACTTAACTATGGCTACACCTTC
TRBD1 TRBJ1-1 once TRBV12-3/TRBV12-4 CATGQGPFGAFF TGTGCCACCGGACAGGGGCCGTTCGGAGCTTTCTTT
- TRBJ2-7 few TRBV5-1 CAGALGPGAPYEQYF TGCGCCGGGGCGTTGGGTCCGGGGGCCCCCTACGAGCAGTACTTC
- TRBJ2-7 many TRBV9 CASSVGGEPYEQYF TGTGCCAGCAGCGTAGGAGGGGAACCCTACGAGCAGTACTTC
- TRBJ2-2 - TRBV10-2 CASIPPTSGELFF TGCGCCAGCATTCCCCCAACGTCCGGGGAGCTGTTTTTT
- TRBJ2-5 few TRBV7-9 CASSLAQGSWETQYF TGTGCCAGCAGCTTAGCCCAGGGGAGTTGGGAGACCCAGTACTTC